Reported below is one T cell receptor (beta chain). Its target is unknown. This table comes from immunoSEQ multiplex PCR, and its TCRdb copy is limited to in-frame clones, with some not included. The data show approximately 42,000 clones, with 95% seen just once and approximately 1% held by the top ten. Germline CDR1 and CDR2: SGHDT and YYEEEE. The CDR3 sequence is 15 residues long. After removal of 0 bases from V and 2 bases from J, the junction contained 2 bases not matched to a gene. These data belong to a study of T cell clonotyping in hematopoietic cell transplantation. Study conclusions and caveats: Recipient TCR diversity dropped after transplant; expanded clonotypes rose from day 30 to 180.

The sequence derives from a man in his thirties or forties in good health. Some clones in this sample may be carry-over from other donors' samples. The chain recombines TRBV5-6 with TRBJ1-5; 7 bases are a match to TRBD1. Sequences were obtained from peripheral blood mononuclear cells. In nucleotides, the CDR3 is TGTGCCAGCAGCTTGGGACAGGGCGGCAATCAGCCCCAGCATTTT. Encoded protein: CASSLGQGGNQPQHF.